This entry is about one T cell receptor (beta chain). V was shortened by 2 bases and J by 4 bases, with 12 bases between the two germline ends. Germline V gene lookup returns CDR1 SGHRS and CDR2 YFSETQ. This CDR3 has 14 residues. Cells sorted as Tregs were CD4+, CD25+ and CD127-/low. Full-length variable regions came from constant-region reverse primers plus semi-nested Nested Universal Primer A PCR. TCRdb itself ran the 5' RACE reads through MiXCR, one entry per CDR3 protein. The sample lists roughly 58,000 distinct CDR3 sequences, less than 25% seen once, with 2.5% to 4% in the top ten. The sample consisted of tumor-infiltrating Tregs sorted from the breast tumor. The chain combines TRBV5-1 with TRBJ1-2, with TRBD1 as a possible D gene (6 bases). This sequence was found in a female donor with breast cancer. The CDR3 region is CASSLPDRAYGYTF. The DNA for the CDR3 is TGCGCCAGCAGCTTACCGGACAGAGCCTATGGCTACACCTTC.